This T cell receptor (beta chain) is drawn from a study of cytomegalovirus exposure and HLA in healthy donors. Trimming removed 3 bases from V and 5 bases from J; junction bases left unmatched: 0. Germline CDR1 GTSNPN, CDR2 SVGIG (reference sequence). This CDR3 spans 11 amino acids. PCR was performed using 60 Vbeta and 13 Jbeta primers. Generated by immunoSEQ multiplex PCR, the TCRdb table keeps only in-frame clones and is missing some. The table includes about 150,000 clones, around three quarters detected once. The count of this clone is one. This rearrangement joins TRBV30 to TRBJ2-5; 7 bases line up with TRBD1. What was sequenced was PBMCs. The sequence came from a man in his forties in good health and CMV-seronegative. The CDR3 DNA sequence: TGTGCCTGGAGGGGACAGGAGACCCAGTACTTC. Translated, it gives CAWRGQETQYF.